The source of this TCR beta chain is a study of T-cell reconstitution after alpha-beta-depleted transplantation in children. A library of TCRbeta sequences, prepared with unique molecular identifiers, was generated. TCRdb analysed the PCR reads with MiXCR anew, one entry per CDR3 protein. Of fewer than 400,000 distinct CDR3 sequences listed, 20% are singletons. This clonotype was detected many times. With V trimmed by 4 bases and J by 6 bases, 7 bases remained unmatched. This CDR3 is 14 amino acids long. The germline V gene encodes CDR1 MDHEN and CDR2 SYDVKM. The V and J genes are TRBV28 and TRBJ2-3, with 7 bases matching TRBD2. The input for sequencing was PBMCs from the stem cell graft donor, taken from the stem cell graft. This receptor was taken from a human donor who donated a stem cell graft to a child with acute myeloid leukemia. The CDR3 DNA reads TGTGCCAGCAGTTCGGGAGGTTTTTTGGATACGCAGTATTTT. This gives the protein CASSSGGFLDTQYF.